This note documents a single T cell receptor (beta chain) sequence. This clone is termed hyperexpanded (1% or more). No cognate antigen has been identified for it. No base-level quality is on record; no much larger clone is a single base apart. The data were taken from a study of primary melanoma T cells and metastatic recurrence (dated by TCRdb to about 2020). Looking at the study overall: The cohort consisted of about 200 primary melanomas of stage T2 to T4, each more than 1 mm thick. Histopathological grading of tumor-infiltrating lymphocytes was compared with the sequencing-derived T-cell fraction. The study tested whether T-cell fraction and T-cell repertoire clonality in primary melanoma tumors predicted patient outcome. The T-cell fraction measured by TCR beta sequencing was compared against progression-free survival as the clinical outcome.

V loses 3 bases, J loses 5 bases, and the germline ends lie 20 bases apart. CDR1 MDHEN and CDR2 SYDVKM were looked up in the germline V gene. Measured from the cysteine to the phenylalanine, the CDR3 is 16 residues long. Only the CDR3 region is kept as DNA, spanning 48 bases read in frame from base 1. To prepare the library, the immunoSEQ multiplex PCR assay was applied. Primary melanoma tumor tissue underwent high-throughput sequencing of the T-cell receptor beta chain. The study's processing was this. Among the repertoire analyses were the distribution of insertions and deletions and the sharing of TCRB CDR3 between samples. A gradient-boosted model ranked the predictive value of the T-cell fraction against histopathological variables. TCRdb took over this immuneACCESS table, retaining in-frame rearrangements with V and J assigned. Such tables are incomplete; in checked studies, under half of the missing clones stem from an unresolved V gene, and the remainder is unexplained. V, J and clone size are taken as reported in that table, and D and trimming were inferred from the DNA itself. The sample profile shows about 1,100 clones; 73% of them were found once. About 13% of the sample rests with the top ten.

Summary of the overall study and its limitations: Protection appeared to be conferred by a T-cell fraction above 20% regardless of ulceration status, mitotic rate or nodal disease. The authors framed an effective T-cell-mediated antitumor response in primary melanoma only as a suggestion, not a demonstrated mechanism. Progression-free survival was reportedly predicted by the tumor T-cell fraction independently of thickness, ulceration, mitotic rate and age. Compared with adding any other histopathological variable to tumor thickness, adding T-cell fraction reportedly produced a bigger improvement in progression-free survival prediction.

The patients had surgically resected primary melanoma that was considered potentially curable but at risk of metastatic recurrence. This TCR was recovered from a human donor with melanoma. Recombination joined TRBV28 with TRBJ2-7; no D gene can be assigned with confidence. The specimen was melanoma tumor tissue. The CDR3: CASSFQGSVWSDEQYF. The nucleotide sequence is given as TGTGCCAGCAGTTTTCAAGGATCCGTATGGTCGGACGAGCAGTACTTC.